This entry lists 2 T cell receptor beta chains sequenced from one sample in a study of shared clonotypes between healthy human individuals. Terminally differentiated effector memory CD45RA+ cells were left out of the naive CD8 fraction, which was CD45RO-negative and positively selected for CCR7. Sequenced by immunoSEQ multiplex PCR; TCRdb stores in-frame clones only, minus some. The sample includes around 610,000 clones, roughly 96% seen only once; the top ten take about 0.12%. The sample taken for sequencing was naive CD8+ T cells sorted from blood. The receptor set was obtained from a woman aged 25 to 45 in good health.

As to this clone: Other DNA sequences within the sample encode an identical CDR3. V is TRBV6-5 and J is TRBJ2-1; D is ambiguous. The CDR3 spans 15 residues. Trimming shortened V by 0 bases and J by 0 bases, and 6 bases separated the two germline ends. Germline values: CDR1 MNHEY, CDR2 SVGAGI. This CDR3 reads CASSYSGDSYNEQFF. The CDR3 DNA reads as TGTGCCAGCAGTTACTCTGGGGACTCCTACAATGAGCAGTTCTTC.

CDR3 sequence reads: CASSRSDRGLYGYTF. The CDR3 DNA follows: TGTGCCAGCAGCCGATCGGACAGGGGGCTCTATGGCTACACCTTC. The rearrangement uses TRBV16 and TRBJ1-2; 11 bases line up with TRBD1. Trimming at V came to 4 bases and at J to 4 bases, leaving 5 bases not matched to a gene. This CDR3 has 15 residues. The germline V gene encodes CDR1 KGHSY and CDR2 FQNENV.